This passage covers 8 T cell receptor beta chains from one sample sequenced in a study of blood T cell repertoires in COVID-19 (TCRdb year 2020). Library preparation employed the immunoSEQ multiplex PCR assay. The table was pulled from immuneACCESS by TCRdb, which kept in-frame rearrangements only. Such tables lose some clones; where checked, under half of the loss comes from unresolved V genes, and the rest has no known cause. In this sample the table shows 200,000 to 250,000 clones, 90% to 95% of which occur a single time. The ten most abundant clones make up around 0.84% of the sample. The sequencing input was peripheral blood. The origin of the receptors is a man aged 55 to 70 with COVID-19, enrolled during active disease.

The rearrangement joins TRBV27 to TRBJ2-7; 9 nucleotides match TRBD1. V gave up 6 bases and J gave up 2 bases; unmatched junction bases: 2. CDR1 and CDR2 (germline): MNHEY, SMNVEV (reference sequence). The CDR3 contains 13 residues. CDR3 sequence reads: CASRRDRAYEQYF. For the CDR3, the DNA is TGTGCCAGCAGGCGGGACAGGGCCTACGAGCAGTACTTC.

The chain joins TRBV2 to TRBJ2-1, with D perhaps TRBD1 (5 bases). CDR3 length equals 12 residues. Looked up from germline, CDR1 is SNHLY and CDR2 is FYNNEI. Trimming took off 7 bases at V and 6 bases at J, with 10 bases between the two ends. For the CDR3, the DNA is TGTGCCAGCACCGAAGGGGCCAATGAGCAGTTCTTC. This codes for CASTEGANEQFF.

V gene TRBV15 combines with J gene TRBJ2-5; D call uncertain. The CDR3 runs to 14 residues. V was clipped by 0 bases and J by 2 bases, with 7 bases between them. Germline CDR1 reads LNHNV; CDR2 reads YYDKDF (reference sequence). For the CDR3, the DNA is TGTGCCACCAGCAGAGAGACAAATCAAGAGACCCAGTACTTC. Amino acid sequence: CATSRETNQETQYF.

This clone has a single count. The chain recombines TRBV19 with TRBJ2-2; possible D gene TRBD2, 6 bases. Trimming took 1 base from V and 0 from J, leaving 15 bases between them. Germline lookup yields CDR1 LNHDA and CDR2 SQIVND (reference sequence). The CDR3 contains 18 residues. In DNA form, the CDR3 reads TGTGCCAGTAGTATAGGGGCCCTTAGCGGTTCGAACACCGGGGAGCTGTTTTTT. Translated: CASSIGALSGSNTGELFF.

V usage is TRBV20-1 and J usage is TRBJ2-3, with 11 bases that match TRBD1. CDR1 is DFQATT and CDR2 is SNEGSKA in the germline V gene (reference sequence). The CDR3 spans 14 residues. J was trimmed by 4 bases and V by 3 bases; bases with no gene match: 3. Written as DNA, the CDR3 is TGCAGTGCTAGTAGGACAGGGGGCTCAGATACGCAGTATTTT. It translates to CSASRTGGSDTQYF.

CDR3 residues: CASSLPESRGYTF. The CDR3 nucleotides are TGCGCCAGCAGCCTCCCCGAGTCTCGAGGCTACACCTTC. V usage is TRBV5-1 and J usage is TRBJ1-2, with unresolved D. The V gene's germline CDR1 is SGHRS and CDR2 YFSETQ. V was trimmed by 4 bases and J by 8 bases, leaving 15 bases between them. The CDR3 has 13 residues.

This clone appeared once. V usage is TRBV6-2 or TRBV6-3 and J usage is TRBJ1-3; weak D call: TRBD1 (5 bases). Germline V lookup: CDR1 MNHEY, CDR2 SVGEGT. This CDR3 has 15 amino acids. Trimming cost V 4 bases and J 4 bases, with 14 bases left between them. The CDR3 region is CASSSSTRVGNTIYF. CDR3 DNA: TGTGCCAGCAGTTCATCTACCAGGGTAGGAAACACCATATATTTT.

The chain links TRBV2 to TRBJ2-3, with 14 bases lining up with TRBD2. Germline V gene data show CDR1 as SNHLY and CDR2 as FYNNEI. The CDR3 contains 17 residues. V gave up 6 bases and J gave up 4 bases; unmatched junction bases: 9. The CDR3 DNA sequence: TGTGCCAGCAGAGGGACTAGCGGGGGCCTTCGTTCAGATACGCAGTATTTT. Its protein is CASRGTSGGLRSDTQYF.